The TCR beta chain under discussion was sequenced for a study of blood T cell repertoires in COVID-19. The repertoire was sequenced with immunoSEQ multiplex PCR; TCRdb's copy has only in-frame clones and lacks some. The table includes around 200,000 clones, 80% detected once. Germline V lookup: CDR1 SGHNT, CDR2 YYREEE (reference sequence). This CDR3 region has 14 residues. Trimming cost V 2 bases and J 8 bases; bases outside gene matches: 6. The clonotype comes from an older woman with acute or convalescent COVID-19. The V call is TRBV5-4, the J call TRBJ2-2, with 7 bases matching TRBD1. Sequencing input: peripheral blood. The CDR3 is CASSLPTGAGELFF. CDR3 DNA: TGTGCCAGCAGCTTACCCACAGGGGCGGGGGAGCTGTTTTTT. The whole variable domain, remainder taken from reference TRBV5-4 and TRBJ2-2, is ETGVTQSPTHLIKTRGQQVTLRCSSQSGHNTVSWYQQALGQGPQFIFQYYREEENGRGNFPPRFSGLQFPNYSSELNVNALELDDSALYLCASSLPTGAGELFFGEGSRLTVL.